Listed here are 15 T cell receptor beta chains from one sample, sequenced in a study of blood T cell repertoires in COVID-19. Sequencing used immunoSEQ multiplex PCR; TCRdb keeps in-frame clones, though not all of them. The sample lists around 60,000 clones, 91% occurring once. Source material: peripheral blood. The receptors were gathered from a man in his 60s with acute or convalescent COVID-19.

The V gene is TRBV11-3, the J gene TRBJ1-2; 8 nucleotides align to TRBD1. V lost 5 bases to trimming and J lost 8 bases; unmatched junction nucleotides: 7. Per germline, CDR1 SGHNT and CDR2 YENEEA. This CDR3 contains 13 residues. CDR3 in DNA: TGTGCCAGCAGCCCGACAGGGGTGAACGGCTACACCTTC. Its translation is CASSPTGVNGYTF.

The chain combines TRBV3-1 (or the pseudogene TRBV3-2) with TRBJ1-5; D remains unclear. The germline V and J ends were trimmed by 5 bases and 0 bases, with 11 bases remaining between them. The CDR3 totals 15 residues. CDR1 and CDR2 (germline): LGHDT, YNNKEL (reference sequence). CDR3 loop: CASSFGQDSNQPQHF. The CDR3, as DNA: TGTGCCAGCAGCTTTGGGCAGGATAGCAATCAGCCCCAGCATTTT.

The chain couples TRBV5-1 to TRBJ2-7, with TRBD1 matching over 8 bases. Germline-derived CDR1 and CDR2 are SGHRS and YFSETQ. V was clipped by 5 bases and J by 6 bases; unmatched bases: 13. The CDR3 sequence is 15 residues long. CDR3 bases: TGCGCCAGCAGTGATGGACAGGGTCTAGTCGGCGAGCAGTACTTC. Amino acid sequence: CASSDGQGLVGEQYF.

The CDR3 DNA reads as TGTGCCAGCTCACCACGGCAGATGACTAATGAAAAACTGTTTTTT. Encoded protein: CASSPRQMTNEKLFF. The V call is TRBV18, the J call TRBJ1-4; unclear D gene. CDR3 length equals 15 residues. The V and J ends lost 1 base and 2 bases respectively, with 8 bases between them. CDR1 and CDR2 (germline): KGHSH, LQKENI.

The chain carries TRBV29-1 and TRBJ2-2; D might be TRBD1 (6 bases). The germline V and J ends were trimmed by 7 bases and 5 bases, with 17 bases remaining between them. The CDR3 is made up of 14 amino acids. Germline CDR1 is SQVTM and CDR2 is ANQGSEA. The CDR3 nucleotides read TGCAGCGCCCGAAGACAGGAAGGGACCGGGGAGCTGTTTTTT. It specifies CSARRQEGTGELFF.

V usage is TRBV7-2 and J usage is TRBJ2-7; TRBD1 matches at 11 bases. CDR3 length: 15 amino acids. In germline, CDR1 is SGHTA, CDR2 FQGNSA. Unmatched junction bases numbered 7, after V lost 4 bases and J lost 5 bases. This CDR3 is CASSWGQGDLDEQYF. The CDR3 DNA is TGTGCCAGCAGCTGGGGACAGGGGGACCTCGACGAGCAGTACTTC. Full variable domain (rest looked up from reference TRBV7-2 and TRBJ2-7): GAGVSQSPSNKVTEKGKDVELRCDPISGHTALYWYRQSLGQGLEFLIYFQGNSAPDKSGLPSDRFSAERTGGSVSTLTIQRTQQEDSAVYLCASSWGQGDLDEQYFGPGTRLTVT.

The chain links TRBV30 to TRBJ2-1; D is perhaps TRBD2 (6 bases). Trimming took off 2 bases at V and 13 bases at J, with 12 bases between the two ends. CDR1 GTSNPN and CDR2 SVGIG come from the germline V gene (reference sequence). The CDR3 runs to 11 residues. The chain's CDR3 is CAWSRGEEQFF. CDR3 in DNA: TGTGCCTGGAGTAGAGGGGAGGAACAGTTCTTC. The variable domain in full, with the rest retrieved from reference TRBV30 and TRBJ2-1, is SQTIHQWPATLVQPVGSPLSLECTVEGTSNPNLYWYRQAAGRGLQLLFYSVGIGQISSEVPQNLSASRPQDRQFILSSKKLLLSDSGFYLCAWSRGEEQFFGPGTRLTVL.

The chain recombines TRBV2 with TRBJ2-7; D not resolved. The CDR3 totals 15 residues. The V and J ends lost 3 bases and 4 bases respectively, with 16 bases between them. CDR1 is SNHLY and CDR2 is FYNNEI in the germline V gene. The CDR3 nucleotides read TGTGCCAGCAGTGAGAGGTTAGCAGCCCAATACGAGCAGTACTTC. This translates into CASSERLAAQYEQYF.

DNA of the CDR3: TGTGCCAGTAGTAAAACGAGAGGGTCCGGAAACACCATATATTTT. It codes for CASSKTRGSGNTIYF. The chain links TRBV19 to TRBJ1-3; no clear D gene. The germline CDR1 and CDR2 sequences are LNHDA and SQIVND (reference sequence). The CDR3 runs to 15 residues. The V gene lost 4 bases and the J gene lost 4 bases, with 14 bases spanning the gap.

The chain couples TRBV6-5 to TRBJ2-3, with 7 bases identical to TRBD1. Germline V gene lookup returns CDR1 MNHEY and CDR2 SVGAGI. The CDR3 runs 14 residues. J lost 2 bases, V lost 6 bases, and 5 bases had no gene match. CDR3 region: CASSRQGFTDTQYF. CDR3 in DNA: TGTGCCAGCAGCCGACAGGGATTCACAGATACGCAGTATTTT.

This chain connects TRBV28 to TRBJ1-2, with 9 bases matching TRBD1. Germline trimming cut 5 bases from V and 4 bases from J; bases unmatched to any gene: 11. The CDR3 sequence is 16 residues long. Germline V lookup: CDR1 MDHEN, CDR2 SYDVKM. CDR3 region: CASSPHEDRGSYGYTF. CDR3 coding DNA: TGTGCCAGCAGTCCACACGAGGACAGGGGCAGCTATGGCTACACCTTC.

This clone was detected a few times. The chain employs TRBV7-2 and TRBJ2-1; TRBD2 matches 14 bases. The junction had 5 bases not matched to a gene; V was cut back by 4 bases and J by 9 bases. Germline assignment: CDR1 SGHTA and CDR2 FQGNSA. The CDR3 runs 15 residues. The CDR3 DNA reads as TGTGCCAGCAGCTCCGGGACTAGCGGGAGTACTGAGCAGTTCTTC. This codes for CASSSGTSGSTEQFF. Variable domain in full (rest from reference TRBV7-2 and TRBJ2-1): GAGVSQSPSNKVTEKGKDVELRCDPISGHTALYWYRQSLGQGLEFLIYFQGNSAPDKSGLPSDRFSAERTGGSVSTLTIQRTQQEDSAVYLCASSSGTSGSTEQFFGPGTRLTVL.

The genes are TRBV7-9 and TRBJ2-3, with 11 bases lining up with TRBD2. The germline V gene encodes CDR1 SEHNR and CDR2 FQNEAQ (reference sequence). The CDR3 extends over 15 amino acids. Losses at the gene ends were 4 bases for V and 0 bases for J; bases not matched to a gene: 0. The CDR3 bases are TGTGCCAGCAGCTCTAGCGGGAGGAGCACAGATACGCAGTATTTT. Encoded protein: CASSSSGRSTDTQYF.

The gene calls are TRBV28 and TRBJ1-2; maybe TRBD1 (5 bases). The CDR3 totals 13 residues. The ends were cut back, 6 bases at V and 2 bases at J, with 10 bases in the middle. Looked up from germline, CDR1 is MDHEN and CDR2 is SYDVKM. DNA of the CDR3: TGTGCCAGCAGGTCAGACAGCAACTATGGCTACACCTTC. This encodes CASRSDSNYGYTF.

The V and J genes are TRBV11-3 and TRBJ2-7; D might be TRBD2 (6 bases). The CDR3 length is 18 residues. Trimming took 1 base from V and 0 from J, leaving 19 bases between them. Germline CDR1 and CDR2: SGHNT and YENEEA. CDR3 sequence: CASSLGVSGRWGSYEQYF. Written as DNA, the CDR3 is TGTGCCAGCAGCTTAGGAGTTAGCGGCAGATGGGGCTCCTACGAGCAGTACTTC.